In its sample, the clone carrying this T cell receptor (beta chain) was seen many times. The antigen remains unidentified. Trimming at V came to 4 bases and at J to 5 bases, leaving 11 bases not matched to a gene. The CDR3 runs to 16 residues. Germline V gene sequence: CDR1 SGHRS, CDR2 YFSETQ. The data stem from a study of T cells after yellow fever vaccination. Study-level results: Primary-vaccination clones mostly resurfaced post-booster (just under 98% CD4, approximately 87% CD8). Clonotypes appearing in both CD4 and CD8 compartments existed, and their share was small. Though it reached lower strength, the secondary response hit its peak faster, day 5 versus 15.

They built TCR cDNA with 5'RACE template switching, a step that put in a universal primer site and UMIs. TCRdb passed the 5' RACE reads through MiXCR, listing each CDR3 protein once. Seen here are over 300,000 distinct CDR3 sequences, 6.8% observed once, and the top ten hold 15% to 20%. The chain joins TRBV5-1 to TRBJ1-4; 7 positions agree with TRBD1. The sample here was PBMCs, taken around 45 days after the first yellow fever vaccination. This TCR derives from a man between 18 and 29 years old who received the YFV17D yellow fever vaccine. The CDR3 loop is CASSLQEGGANEKLFF. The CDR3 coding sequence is TGCGCCAGCAGCCTTCAAGAAGGGGGCGCAAATGAAAAACTGTTTTTT.